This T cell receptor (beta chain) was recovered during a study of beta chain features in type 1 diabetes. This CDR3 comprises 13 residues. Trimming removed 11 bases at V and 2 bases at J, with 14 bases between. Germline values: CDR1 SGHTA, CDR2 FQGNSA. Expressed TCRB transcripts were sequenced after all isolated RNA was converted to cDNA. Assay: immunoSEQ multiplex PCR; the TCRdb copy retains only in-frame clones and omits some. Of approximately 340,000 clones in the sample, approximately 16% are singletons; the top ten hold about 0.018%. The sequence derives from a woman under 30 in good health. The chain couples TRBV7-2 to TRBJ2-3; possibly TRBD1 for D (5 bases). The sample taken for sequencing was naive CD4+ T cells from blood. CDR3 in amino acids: CAAHRINTDTQYF. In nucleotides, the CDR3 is TGTGCCGCGCACAGGATTAACACAGATACGCAGTATTTT.